These 4 T cell receptor beta chains came from one sample sequenced in a study of T cells in Graves' hyperthyroidism and ophthalmopathy. RNA transcripts provided the source from which TCR beta CDR3 regions were amplified. The HTBI set primed first-round TCR CDR3 RT-PCR. TCRdb re-called the multiplex PCR reads through MiXCR, storing one row per CDR3 protein. The sample shows approximately 510,000 distinct CDR3 sequences, 46% of them seen only once. Material: peripheral blood or thyroid tissue (not recorded which). These receptors were obtained from an adult woman with Graves' disease, either hyperthyroidism or ophthalmopathy (not recorded which).

The chain is built from TRBV7-9 and TRBJ2-6, with D perhaps matching TRBD1 (5 bases). The CDR3 contains 20 residues. Trimming took 0 bases from V and 0 from J, leaving 18 bases between them. Germline V lookup: CDR1 SEHNR, CDR2 FQNEAQ (reference sequence). CDR3 loop: CASSLAGDRRRSSGANVLTF. CDR3 DNA: TGTGCCAGCAGCTTAGCGGGTGACAGACGAAGAAGCTCTGGGGCCAACGTCCTGACTTTC.

The chain has TRBV7-2 and TRBJ2-7, with TRBD1 identical over 8 bases. The CDR3 has 14 amino acids. Looked up from germline, CDR1 is SGHTA and CDR2 is FQGNSA. Trimming removed 9 bases from V and 5 bases from J; junction bases left unmatched: 12. This chain's CDR3 is CASTSDRGTNEQYF. The DNA for the CDR3 is TGTGCCAGTACGAGCGACAGGGGTACAAACGAGCAGTACTTC.

The rearrangement uses TRBV6-4 and TRBJ1-2; the match to TRBD1 covers 7 bases. This CDR3 spans 14 amino acids. The trim removed 4 bases at V and 2 bases at J, leaving 4 bases unmatched. From germline, CDR1 is MRHNA and CDR2 SNTAGT. This CDR3 is CASSASGGNYGYTF. The DNA of the CDR3 is TGTGCCAGCAGTGCCTCAGGGGGAAACTATGGCTACACCTTC.

This clonotype appeared a few times. This chain joins TRBV2 and TRBJ2-5; perhaps TRBD2 as D (5 bases). CDR3 length equals 16 residues. With 4 bases removed from V and 4 bases from J, the gap between germline ends came to 19 bases. Germline values: CDR1 SNHLY, CDR2 FYNNEI. This CDR3 is CASSASGYGGGETQYF. Written as DNA, the CDR3 is TGTGCCAGCAGTGCCTCGGGCTATGGAGGTGGAGAGACCCAGTACTTC.